The 17 T cell receptor beta chains given below trace back to one sample, sequenced in a study of technical replicates of blood from a few donors. Generated by immunoSEQ multiplex PCR, the TCRdb table keeps only in-frame clones and is missing some. Here the sample spans tens of thousands of clones, almost 97% being singletons. The sequenced material came from T cells isolated from PBMCs. The receptor set was obtained from a human donor in good health.

V gene TRBV5-1 combines with J gene TRBJ2-5; D gene uncertain. CDR1 and CDR2 from the germline V gene are SGHRS and YFSETQ. V was clipped by 0 bases and J by 1 base, with 13 bases between them. The CDR3 length is 16 residues. The CDR3, as DNA: TGCGCCAGCAGCTTGGCCGCGCGGAACTTCCAAGAGACCCAGTACTTC. Encoded protein: CASSLAARNFQETQYF.

V is TRBV5-4 and J is TRBJ2-4; D call uncertain. The CDR3 contains 14 residues. Trimming removed 3 bases at V and 3 bases at J, with 10 bases between. Germline-derived CDR1 and CDR2 are SGHNT and YYREEE (reference sequence). The CDR3 coding sequence is TGTGCCAGCAGCTCTGGCAGAAACAAAAACATTCAGTACTTC. Translation: CASSSGRNKNIQYF. Based on the CDR3 plus reference TRBV5-4 and TRBJ2-4, the full variable domain is ETGVTQSPTHLIKTRGQQVTLRCSSQSGHNTVSWYQQALGQGPQFIFQYYREEENGRGNFPPRFSGLQFPNYSSELNVNALELDDSALYLCASSSGRNKNIQYFGAGTRLSVL.

This sequence joins TRBV5-4 and TRBJ2-7; tentative D call: TRBD2 (6 bases). The V end was cut by 0 bases, the J end by 2 bases, with 12 bases between. This CDR3 region has 15 residues. The germline CDR1 and CDR2 sequences are SGHNT and YYREEE (reference sequence). Here the CDR3 DNA reads TGTGCCAGCAGCTTGGGACCAAGGGAGGCCTACGAGCAGTACTTC. Protein: CASSLGPREAYEQYF.

This clone was found a few times. The chain carries TRBV5-1 and TRBJ2-3; perhaps TRBD2 as D (5 bases). V was shortened by 0 bases and J by 1 base, with 12 bases between the two germline ends. The CDR3 has 16 amino acids. Germline V gene sequence: CDR1 SGHRS, CDR2 YFSETQ. The CDR3 is CASSLGAAGGTDTQYF. DNA for the CDR3: TGCGCCAGCAGCTTGGGAGCGGCAGGTGGCACAGATACGCAGTATTTT.

This clone was seen once. The chain couples TRBV13 to TRBJ2-2, with 9 bases aligning to TRBD1. The CDR3 runs to 14 residues. The V segment lost 6 bases and the J segment 6 bases; nucleotides outside the gene matches: 5. CDR1 and CDR2 (germline): PRHDT, FYEKMQ (reference sequence). Here the CDR3 DNA reads TGTGCCAGCAGGAGACAGGGGGGATCCGGGGAGCTGTTTTTT. Its translation: CASRRQGGSGELFF. Combining the CDR3 with reference TRBV13 and TRBJ2-2 gives the whole variable domain AAGVIQSPRHLIKEKRETATLKCYPIPRHDTVYWYQQGPGQDPQFLISFYEKMQSDKGSIPDRFSAQQFSDYHSELNMSSLELGDSALYFCASRRQGGSGELFFGEGSRLTVL.

V gene TRBV11-2 combines with J gene TRBJ1-5; D ambiguous. Germline V gene lookup returns CDR1 SGHAT and CDR2 FQNNGV. Trimming removed 1 base at V and 11 bases at J, with 9 bases between. The CDR3 sequence is 12 residues long. This CDR3 is CASSLGEGTQHF. CDR3 in DNA: TGTGCCAGCAGCTTAGGTGAGGGTACCCAGCATTTT.

CDR3 loop: CASSLTGEGQPQHF. CDR3 DNA: TGTGCCAGCAGCTTGACAGGGGAAGGACAGCCCCAGCATTTT. V usage is TRBV7-2 and J usage is TRBJ1-5; 8 positions match TRBD1. The CDR3 contains 14 residues. V shed 3 bases and J 7 bases; nucleotides not matched to a gene: 5. Germline lookup yields CDR1 SGHTA and CDR2 FQGNSA. The full variable domain, in which reference TRBV7-2 and TRBJ1-5 provide the parts outside the CDR3, is GAGVSQSPSNKVTEKGKDVELRCDPISGHTALYWYRQSLGQGLEFLIYFQGNSAPDKSGLPSDRFSAERTGGSVSTLTIQRTQQEDSAVYLCASSLTGEGQPQHFGDGTRLSIL.

The chain couples TRBV29-1 to TRBJ2-1, with a tentative D call TRBD2 (6 bases). Trimming stripped 8 bases from V and 7 bases from J, with 12 bases between. The CDR3 extends over 11 amino acids. Germline V gene data show CDR1 as SQVTM and CDR2 as ANQGSEA. This chain's CDR3 is CSSSRGNEQFF. The CDR3 coding sequence is TGCAGCTCCAGCCGGGGGAATGAGCAGTTCTTC.

The V and J genes are TRBV5-3 and TRBJ1-5, with 7 bases fitting TRBD1. TRBV5-3 falls under the ORF class, with uncertain function. This CDR3 is built from 20 residues. Trimming removed 4 bases from V and 3 bases from J; junction bases left unmatched: 22. CDR3 DNA: TGTGCCAGAAGCCTCCCCGGGACAGCAGAAACTCAGGCTTACAATCAGCCCCAGCATTTT. Translated, it gives CARSLPGTAETQAYNQPQHF.

The chain carries TRBV30 and TRBJ2-1; TRBD2 might be the D (6 bases). The CDR3 runs 14 residues. With 5 bases removed from V and 4 bases from J, the gap between germline ends came to 15 bases. CDR1 and CDR2 (germline): GTSNPN, SVGIG (reference sequence). Here the CDR3 reads CAWELAKAYNEQFF. The CDR3 region has the DNA TGTGCCTGGGAACTAGCTAAAGCGTACAATGAGCAGTTCTTC.

The rearrangement links TRBV28 to TRBJ2-7; D is unclear. Trimming removed 1 base at V and 3 bases at J, with 7 bases between. The CDR3 runs 13 residues. Germline lookup yields CDR1 MDHEN and CDR2 SYDVKM. CDR3 sequence (DNA): TGTGCCAGCAGTTTATCCTCCAGCTACGAGCAGTACTTC. This encodes CASSLSSSYEQYF.

The rearrangement links TRBV15 to TRBJ1-4; the D gene is possibly TRBD1 (5 bases). The CDR3 covers 14 residues. Trimming took off 2 bases at V and 8 bases at J, with 12 bases between the two ends. CDR1 is LNHNV and CDR2 is YYDKDF in the germline V gene (reference sequence). The CDR3 DNA sequence: TGTGCCACCAGCAGACAGGGAGGGAGCGAAAAACTGTTTTTT. As protein: CATSRQGGSEKLFF.

The rearrangement uses TRBV7-2 and TRBJ2-2; D is possibly TRBD2 (6 bases). Per the germline V gene, CDR1 is SGHTA and CDR2 is FQGNSA. The CDR3 covers 14 residues. The V end was cut by 5 bases, the J end by 6 bases, with 13 bases between. The CDR3: CASSREYVPGELFF. CDR3 DNA: TGTGCCAGCAGCCGGGAGTACGTACCCGGGGAGCTGTTTTTT. Full variable domain (rest looked up from reference TRBV7-2 and TRBJ2-2): GAGVSQSPSNKVTEKGKDVELRCDPISGHTALYWYRQSLGQGLEFLIYFQGNSAPDKSGLPSDRFSAERTGGSVSTLTIQRTQQEDSAVYLCASSREYVPGELFFGEGSRLTVL.

The rearrangement links TRBV7-3 to TRBJ2-7; tentative D call: TRBD2 (5 bases). Trimming removed 0 bases from V and 4 bases from J, with 7 bases in between. Germline-derived CDR1 and CDR2 are SGHTA and FQGTGA. The CDR3 is 13 amino acids. As DNA, the CDR3 is TGTGCCAGCAGCTTAACGGGAGTATACGAGCAGTACTTC. Encoded protein: CASSLTGVYEQYF.

This chain connects TRBV6-1 to TRBJ2-2; D is unresolved. V lost 5 bases and J 4 bases, leaving 11 bases between the germline ends. The CDR3 is 14 amino acids. Looked up from germline, CDR1 is MNHNS and CDR2 is SASEGT. CDR3 loop: CASSSRLGTGELFF. The CDR3 bases are TGTGCCAGCAGTTCTAGACTGGGCACCGGGGAGCTGTTTTTT.

The chain carries TRBV7-9 and TRBJ1-4, with TRBD1 as a possible D gene (6 bases). Germline V gene lookup returns CDR1 SEHNR and CDR2 FQNEAQ (reference sequence). This CDR3 spans 15 amino acids. Deletions cut 2 bases from V and 4 bases from J, with 11 bases between. CDR3 coding DNA: TGTGCCAGCAGCTTAAGTAGGACAGTTAATGAAAAACTGTTTTTT. Residues: CASSLSRTVNEKLFF.

The chain's CDR3 is CASSFSTGDQETQYF. The CDR3 coding sequence is TGTGCCAGCAGCTTCTCTACAGGGGACCAAGAGACCCAGTACTTC. The chain carries TRBV9 and TRBJ2-5, with 7 bases matching TRBD1. The V gene's germline CDR1 is SGDLS and CDR2 YYNGEE. The junction had 6 bases not matched to a gene; V was cut back by 4 bases and J by 0 bases. The CDR3 covers 15 residues. Full variable domain (missing parts from reference TRBV9 and TRBJ2-5): DSGVTQTPKHLITATGQRVTLRCSPRSGDLSVYWYQQSLDQGLQFLIQYYNGEERAKGNILERFSAQQFPDLHSELNLSSLELGDSALYFCASSFSTGDQETQYFGPGTRLLVL.